Listed below are T cell receptor beta chains from one sample, sequenced in a study of blood T cells in healthy people across ages. TCRdb reanalysed the 5' RACE reads using MiXCR and keeps one entry per CDR3 protein. This sample has hundreds of thousands of distinct CDR3 sequences, with 53% found just once. Sequenced input: blood. The receptors derive from an older man in good health. The CDR3 runs from the conserved cysteine through the conserved F or W. A D gene is named only where the DNA matches it firmly. Where a row states a size, it is once, few, many or the class of an expanded clone; other rows omit it.

TRBD1	TRBV7-2	NA	TRBJ2-5	TGTGCCAGCAGCCCCCCCGGGACAGGGTTCCAAGAGACCCAGTACTTC	CASSPPGTGFQETQYF
NA	TRBV6-5	few	TRBJ2-1	TGTGCCAGCGGGCGGGCCCACAATGAGCAGTTCTTC	CASGRAHNEQFF
NA	TRBV6-1	few	TRBJ2-5	TGTGCCAGCAGTATCAGGGGTATCCAAGAGACCCAGTACTTC	CASSIRGIQETQYF
NA	TRBV27	NA	TRBJ2-6	TGTGCCAGCAGTTTAACCCGGGCTGGGGCCAACGTCCTGACTTTC	CASSLTRAGANVLTF
NA	TRBV20-1	few	TRBJ2-5	TGCAGTGCTAGAGCGGGCGGAAAAGAGACCCAGTACTTC	CSARAGGKETQYF
NA	TRBV19	NA	TRBJ2-7	TGTGCCAGTAGTATCGGGGGGCTACCCCCCTACGAGCAGTACTTC	CASSIGGLPPYEQYF
NA	TRBV13	NA	TRBJ2-5	TGTGCCAGCAGCTTAGCAGCCGACGACCGAGAGACCCAGTACTTC	CASSLAADDRETQYF
NA	TRBV2	NA	TRBJ2-7	TGTGCCAGCAGTGGACACACCTACGAGCAGTACTTC	CASSGHTYEQYF
NA	TRBV18	NA	TRBJ2-7	TGTGCCAGCTCAACCGGGACTGTGAGCTCCTACGAGCAGTACTTC	CASSTGTVSSYEQYF
NA	TRBV20-1	few	TRBJ2-3	TGCAGTGCTAGCCGGGGGGCTGGCACAGATACGCAGTATTTT	CSASRGAGTDTQYF
TRBD1	TRBV15	few	TRBJ2-7	TGTGCCACCAGCCCGACAGGGGGTAACGAGCAGTACTTC	CATSPTGGNEQYF
NA	TRBV6-2/TRBV6-3	NA	TRBJ1-2	TGTGCCAGCAGACAACCGGGGGGCGCAGACTATGGCTACACCTTC	CASRQPGGADYGYTF
NA	TRBV25-1	NA	TRBJ2-3	TGTGCCAGCAGTCTCGTAAACGGGGATGCAGATACGCAGTATTTT	CASSLVNGDADTQYF
TRBD1	TRBV28	few	TRBJ2-4	TGTGCCAGCAGGGGATTCGACAGGGTCTTGAACATTCAGTACTTC	CASRGFDRVLNIQYF
TRBD1	TRBV7-2	NA	TRBJ1-2	TGTGCCAGCACCCGACAGGGGGCTAACTATGGCTACACCTTC	CASTRQGANYGYTF
TRBD1	TRBV12-3/TRBV12-4	NA	TRBJ2-7	TGTGCCAGCAGGAGGGACAGGGCCCACGAGCAGTACTTC	CASRRDRAHEQYF
NA	TRBV4-3	NA	TRBJ2-7	TGCGCCAGCAGCCTACTTCGGGGGATCTCCTACGAGCAGTACTTC	CASSLLRGISYEQYF
NA	TRBV24-1	few	TRBJ2-7	TGTGCCACCAGTGCCCCGGAGGGCTACGAGCAGTACTTC	CATSAPEGYEQYF
NA	TRBV20-1	NA	TRBJ2-3	TGCAGTGCCCATTCGACAGCTACAGATACGCAGTATTTT	CSAHSTATDTQYF
TRBD2	TRBV11-1	NA	TRBJ2-7	TGTGCCAGCAGCTTAGTTAGCGGGACCACCTACGAGCAGTACTTC	CASSLVSGTTYEQYF
NA	TRBV20-1	NA	TRBJ2-5	TGCAGTGCTGGGGGGAGCGGACAAGAGACCCAGTACTTC	CSAGGSGQETQYF
TRBD2	TRBV20-1	few	TRBJ2-7	TGCAGTGCTAGTTGGACTAGCGGGAGAGCGAACGAGCAGTACTTC	CSASWTSGRANEQYF
TRBD2	TRBV19	NA	TRBJ2-1	TGTGCCAGTAGTATATGGCTAGCGGGGGGTGATGAGCAGTTCTTC	CASSIWLAGGDEQFF
TRBD2	TRBV5-1	many	TRBJ2-1	TGTGCCAGCAGCGCCGGACTAGCGGGCTACAATGAGCAGTTCTTC	CASSAGLAGYNEQFF
TRBD2	TRBV3-1	NA	TRBJ2-7	TGTGCCAGCAGCCAACCTAAGACTAGCGTCTACGAGCAGTACTTC	CASSQPKTSVYEQYF
TRBD1	TRBV5-1	NA	TRBJ2-2	TGCGCCACCAGGTCCGGGACAGGGGGAGCGAACACCGGGGAGCTGTTTTTT	CATRSGTGGANTGELFF
NA	TRBV7-9	NA	TRBJ1-1	TGTGCCAGCAGCTTACAACAGACTGAAGCTTTCTTT	CASSLQQTEAFF
NA	TRBV16	once	TRBJ2-5	TGTGCCAGCAGCCAACTGAAGGGTCAGACCCAGTACTTC	CASSQLKGQTQYF
NA	TRBV29-1	NA	TRBJ1-4	TGCAGTGTGCTAACTAGTCCCAATGAAAAACTGTTTTTT	CSVLTSPNEKLFF
NA	TRBV5-1	few	TRBJ2-5	TGCGCCAGCAGCTTGGCCGTAGGAGGGATCCAAGAGACCCAGTACTTC	CASSLAVGGIQETQYF
TRBD2	TRBV5-1	NA	TRBJ2-1	TGCGCCAGCAGCTTGGATTTAGCGGGAGCAGCCTACAATGAGCAGTTCTTC	CASSLDLAGAAYNEQFF
NA	TRBV6-5	few	TRBJ1-5	TGTGCCAGCAGCCGGAAGGGCCGTAGCAATCAGCCCCAGCATTTT	CASSRKGRSNQPQHF
NA	TRBV3-1	NA	TRBJ2-5	TGTGCCAGCAGCCGCGTAGTGCAAGAGACCCAGTACTTC	CASSRVVQETQYF
NA	TRBV6-2/TRBV6-3	few	TRBJ2-7	TGTGCCAGCAGTTACGTCCAGCGGGCCTCCTACGAGCAGTACTTC	CASSYVQRASYEQYF
NA	TRBV20-1	many	TRBJ2-3	TGCAGTGCTCGGACAGACACAGATACGCAGTATTTT	CSARTDTDTQYF